This paragraph covers one TCR beta chain sequence. Other DNA sequences in the same sample also yield this CDR3. The data were obtained in a study of cytomegalovirus exposure and HLA in healthy donors. TCRdb's copy holds only in-frame clones and misses some; the assay was immunoSEQ multiplex PCR. The sample has over 150,000 clones, about 90% seen once. Trimming cost V 0 bases and J 0 bases, with 11 bases left between them. The CDR3 length is 16 residues. Per the germline V gene, CDR1 is SGHRS and CDR2 is YFSETQ. This chain connects TRBV5-1 to TRBJ2-3; D gene unclear. This receptor was obtained from a young woman in good health and CMV-seropositive. Sequencing was done on a sample of PBMCs. CDR3 sequence (DNA): TGCGCCAGCAGCTTGGTGGCGGAGACTAGCACAGATACGCAGTATTTT. This translates into CASSLVAETSTDTQYF.